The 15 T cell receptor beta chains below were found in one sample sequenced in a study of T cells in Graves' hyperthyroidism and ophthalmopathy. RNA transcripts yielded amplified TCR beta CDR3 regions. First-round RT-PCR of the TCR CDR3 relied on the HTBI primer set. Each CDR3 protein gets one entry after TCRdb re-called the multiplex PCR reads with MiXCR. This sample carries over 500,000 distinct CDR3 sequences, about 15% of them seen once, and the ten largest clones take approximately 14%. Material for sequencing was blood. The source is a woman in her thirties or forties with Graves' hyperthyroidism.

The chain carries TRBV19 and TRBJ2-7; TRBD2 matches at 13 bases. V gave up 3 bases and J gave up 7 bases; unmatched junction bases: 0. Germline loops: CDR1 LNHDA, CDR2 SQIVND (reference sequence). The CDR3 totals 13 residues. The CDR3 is CASSMGLAGEQYF. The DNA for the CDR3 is TGTGCCAGTAGTATGGGACTAGCGGGAGAGCAGTACTTC.

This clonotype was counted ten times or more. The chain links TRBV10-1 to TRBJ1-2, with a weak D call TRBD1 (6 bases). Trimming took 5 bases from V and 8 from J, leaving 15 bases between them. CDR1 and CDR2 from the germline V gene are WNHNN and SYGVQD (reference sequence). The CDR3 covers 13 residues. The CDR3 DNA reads TGCGCCAGCAGTCCTACTACAGGGCTCGGCTACACCTTC. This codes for CASSPTTGLGYTF.

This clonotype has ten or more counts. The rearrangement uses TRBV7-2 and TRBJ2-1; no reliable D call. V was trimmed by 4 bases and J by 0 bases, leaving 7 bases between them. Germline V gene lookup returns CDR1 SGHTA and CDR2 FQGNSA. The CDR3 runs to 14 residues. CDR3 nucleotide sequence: TGTGCCAGCAGCTCCGCCGGCTCCTACAATGAGCAGTTCTTC. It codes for CASSSAGSYNEQFF.

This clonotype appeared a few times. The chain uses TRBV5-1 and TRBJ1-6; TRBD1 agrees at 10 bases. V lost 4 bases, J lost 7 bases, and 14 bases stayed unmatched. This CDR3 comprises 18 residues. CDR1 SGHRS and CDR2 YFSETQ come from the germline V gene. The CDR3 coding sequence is TGCGCCAGCAGCCCTTCTTCAGGGACAGGGGCTGGAAATTCACCCCTCCACTTT. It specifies CASSPSSGTGAGNSPLHF.

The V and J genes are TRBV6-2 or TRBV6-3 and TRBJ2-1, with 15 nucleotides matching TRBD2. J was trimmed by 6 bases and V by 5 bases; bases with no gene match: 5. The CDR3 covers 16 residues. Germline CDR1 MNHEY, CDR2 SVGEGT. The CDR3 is CASSRGLAGGGNEQFF. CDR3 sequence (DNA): TGTGCCAGCAGTAGGGGACTAGCGGGGGGAGGCAATGAGCAGTTCTTC.

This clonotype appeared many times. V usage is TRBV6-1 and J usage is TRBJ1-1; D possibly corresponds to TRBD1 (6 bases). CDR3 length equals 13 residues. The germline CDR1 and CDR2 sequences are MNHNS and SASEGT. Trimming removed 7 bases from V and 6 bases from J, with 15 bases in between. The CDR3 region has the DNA TGTGCCAGCATCCTCCCAGGGGTTTCTGAAGCTTTCTTT. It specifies CASILPGVSEAFF.

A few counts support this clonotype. This CDR3 is CSVRTGQGAGEQYF. CDR3 nucleotide sequence: TGCAGCGTCAGGACGGGACAGGGGGCAGGCGAGCAGTACTTC. The genes are TRBV29-1 and TRBJ2-7, with 12 bases that match TRBD1. The CDR3 is 14 amino acids. The germline CDR1 and CDR2 sequences are SQVTM and ANQGSEA. V was clipped by 6 bases and J by 6 bases; unmatched bases: 9.

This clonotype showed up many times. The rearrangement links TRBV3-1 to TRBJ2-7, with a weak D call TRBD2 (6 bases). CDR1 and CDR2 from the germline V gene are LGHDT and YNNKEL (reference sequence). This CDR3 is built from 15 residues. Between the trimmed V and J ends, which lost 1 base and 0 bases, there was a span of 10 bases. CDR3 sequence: CASSQGGDRSYEQYF. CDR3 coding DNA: TGTGCCAGCAGCCAAGGGGGGGACCGCTCCTACGAGCAGTACTTC.

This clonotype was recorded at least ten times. This chain's CDR3 is CASSWDRGYEQYF. The CDR3 DNA reads TGTGCCAGCAGCTGGGACAGGGGCTACGAGCAGTACTTC. This rearrangement joins TRBV7-8 to TRBJ2-7; 10 positions agree with TRBD1. The CDR3 totals 13 residues. V was clipped by 4 bases and J by 3 bases; unmatched bases: 0. From germline, CDR1 is SGHVS and CDR2 FQNEAQ.

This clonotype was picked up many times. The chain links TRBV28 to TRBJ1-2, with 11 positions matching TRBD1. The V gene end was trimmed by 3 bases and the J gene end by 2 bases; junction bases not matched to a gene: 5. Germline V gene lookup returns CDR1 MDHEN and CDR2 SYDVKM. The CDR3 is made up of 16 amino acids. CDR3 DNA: TGTGCCAGCAGTTTGGCGGGGACAGGGGGGAACTATGGCTACACCTTC. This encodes CASSLAGTGGNYGYTF.

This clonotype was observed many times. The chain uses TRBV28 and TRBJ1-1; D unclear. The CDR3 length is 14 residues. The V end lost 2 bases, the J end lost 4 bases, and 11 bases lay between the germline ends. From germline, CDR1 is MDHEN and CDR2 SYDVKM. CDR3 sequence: CASSLGRGGTEAFF. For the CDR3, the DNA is TGTGCCAGCAGTTTAGGCAGAGGTGGCACTGAAGCTTTCTTT.

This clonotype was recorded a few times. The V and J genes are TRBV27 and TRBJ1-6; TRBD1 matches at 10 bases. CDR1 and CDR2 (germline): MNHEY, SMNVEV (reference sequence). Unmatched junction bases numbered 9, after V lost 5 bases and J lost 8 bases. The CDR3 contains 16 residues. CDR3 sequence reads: CASSLPRTGGHSPLHF. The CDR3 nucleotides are TGTGCCAGCAGTCTTCCCCGGACAGGGGGACATTCACCCCTCCACTTT.

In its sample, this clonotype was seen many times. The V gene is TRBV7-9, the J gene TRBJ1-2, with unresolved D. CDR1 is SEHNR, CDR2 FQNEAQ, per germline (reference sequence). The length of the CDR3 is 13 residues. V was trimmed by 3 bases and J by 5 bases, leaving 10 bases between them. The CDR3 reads CASSFPSNYGYTF. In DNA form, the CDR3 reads TGTGCCAGCAGCTTCCCCAGTAATTATGGCTACACCTTC.

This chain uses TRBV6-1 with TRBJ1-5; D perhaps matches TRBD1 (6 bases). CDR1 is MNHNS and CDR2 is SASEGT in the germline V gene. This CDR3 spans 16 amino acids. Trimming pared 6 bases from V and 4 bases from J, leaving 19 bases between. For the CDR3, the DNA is TGTGCCAGCAGGAAGTCTAGGACAGTCTCAAATCAGCCCCAGCATTTT. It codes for CASRKSRTVSNQPQHF.

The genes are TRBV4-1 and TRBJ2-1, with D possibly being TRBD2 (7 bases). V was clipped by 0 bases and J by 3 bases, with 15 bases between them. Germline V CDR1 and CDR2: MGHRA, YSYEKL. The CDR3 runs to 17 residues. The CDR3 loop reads CASSQESRGLLYNEQFF. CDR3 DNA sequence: TGCGCCAGCAGCCAAGAATCGCGGGGGCTCCTCTACAATGAGCAGTTCTTC.